The 27 T cell receptor beta chains below all came from one sample that was sequenced in a study of blood T cell repertoires in COVID-19. Libraries were prepared by immunoSEQ multiplex PCR; TCRdb keeps only in-frame clonotypes and omits some of them. This sample has about 280,000 clones; more than 85% occur once, and the top ten carry around 2.8%. Source material: PBMCs or T cells enriched from blood (not recorded which). The source of these receptors is a man aged 40-49 years who had been exposed to COVID-19.

This clone was found once. The chain joins TRBV27 to TRBJ2-1; D is ambiguous. Germline CDR1 and CDR2: MNHEY and SMNVEV (reference sequence). CDR3 length: 14 amino acids. Trimming took off 0 bases at V and 6 bases at J, with 9 bases between the two ends. CDR3 DNA: TGTGCCAGCAGTTTATCGTTAGCTGGCAATGAGCAGTTCTTC. Translation gives CASSLSLAGNEQFF.

This clone appeared a single time. V and J are TRBV7-8 and TRBJ1-5; TRBD1 matches 8 bases. The CDR3 runs 15 residues. Germline V gene lookup returns CDR1 SGHVS and CDR2 FQNEAQ. After removal of 4 bases from V and 2 bases from J, the junction contained 4 bases not matched to a gene. CDR3 sequence: CASSSQGQGNQPQHF. The CDR3 DNA sequence: TGTGCCAGCAGCTCCCAGGGACAGGGCAATCAGCCCCAGCATTTT.

This clone was detected many times. This chain joins TRBV27 and TRBJ2-5; the D is unclear. Germline lookup yields CDR1 MNHEY and CDR2 SMNVEV (reference sequence). The V end was cut by 1 base, the J end by 1 base, with 4 bases between. The CDR3 has 13 amino acids. CDR3 protein: CASSLYLQETQYF. CDR3 bases: TGTGCCAGCAGTTTATATCTCCAAGAGACCCAGTACTTC.

The genes are TRBV7-9 and TRBJ1-4; D is unclear. V was trimmed by 2 bases and J by 7 bases, leaving 5 bases between them. The CDR3 has 12 amino acids. The germline gives CDR1 SEHNR, CDR2 FQNEAQ (reference sequence). For the CDR3, the DNA is TGTGCCAGCAGCTTATCAGGTGAAAAACTGTTTTTT. Translated: CASSLSGEKLFF. Variable domain in full (rest from reference TRBV7-9 and TRBJ1-4): DTGVSQNPRHKITKRGQNVTFRCDPISEHNRLYWYRQTLGQGPEFLTYFQNEAQLEKSRLLSDRFSAERPKGSFSTLEIQRTEQGDSAMYLCASSLSGEKLFFGSGTQLSVL.

The gene calls are TRBV30 and TRBJ2-2; D remains ambiguous. Looked up from germline, CDR1 is GTSNPN and CDR2 is SVGIG (reference sequence). The CDR3 has 13 amino acids. V lost 0 bases and J lost 4, with 6 bases in between. CDR3 nucleotide sequence: TGTGCCTGGAGTGTATCGGGCACCGGGGAGCTGTTTTTT. This gives the protein CAWSVSGTGELFF.

The chain employs TRBV7-8 and TRBJ2-1; D is perhaps TRBD2 (6 bases). Germline V gene sequence: CDR1 SGHVS, CDR2 FQNEAQ. Trimming took 1 base from V and 3 from J, leaving 13 bases between them. The CDR3 runs to 16 residues. CDR3 DNA: TGTGCCAGCAGCTTAGAGGGCGGGATGGACTACAATGAGCAGTTCTTC. It encodes CASSLEGGMDYNEQFF.

V usage is TRBV5-1 and J usage is TRBJ2-7; 7 nucleotides line up with TRBD2. The V gene's germline CDR1 is SGHRS and CDR2 YFSETQ. This CDR3 contains 15 residues. Trimming cost V 2 bases and J 3 bases; bases outside gene matches: 8. In DNA, the CDR3 is TGCGCCAGCAGCTTCTCTAGCGGAGTAGGCTACGAGCAGTACTTC. As protein: CASSFSSGVGYEQYF.

The rearrangement uses TRBV7-7 and TRBJ2-5; TRBD2 matches at 9 bases. This CDR3 is built from 14 residues. After removal of 5 bases from V and 5 bases from J, the junction contained 6 bases not matched to a gene. CDR1 is SSHAT and CDR2 is FNYEAQ in the germline V gene (reference sequence). The CDR3 sequence: CASSTRRGGETQYF. As DNA, the CDR3 is TGTGCCAGCAGCACCAGGCGGGGGGGGGAGACCCAGTACTTC.

This rearrangement joins TRBV2 to TRBJ1-6; tentative D call: TRBD1 (6 bases). The V end was cut by 6 bases, the J end by 10 bases, with 16 bases between. The germline V gene has CDR1 SNHLY and CDR2 FYNNEI. This CDR3 comprises 14 residues. CDR3 nucleotides: TGTGCCAGCAGCGCAACCATGACAGGATCACCCCTCCACTTT. Its protein product is CASSATMTGSPLHF. The complete variable domain, with remaining parts taken from reference TRBV2 and TRBJ1-6, reads EPEVTQTPSHQVTQMGQEVILRCVPISNHLYFYWYRQILGQKVEFLVSFYNNEISEKSEIFDDQFSVERPDGSNFTLKIRSTKLEDSAMYFCASSATMTGSPLHFGNGTRLTVT.

The rearrangement joins TRBV6-5 to TRBJ2-7; TRBD1 matches 9 bases. This CDR3 is built from 14 residues. Germline CDR1 and CDR2: MNHEY and SVGAGI. Trimming removed 6 bases from V and 0 bases from J; junction bases left unmatched: 3. The CDR3 region is CASRGTGNSYEQYF. The CDR3, as DNA: TGTGCCAGCAGAGGGACAGGGAACTCCTACGAGCAGTACTTC.

This clone was counted a few times. The J gene is TRBJ2-7, the V gene TRBV27, with D hard to call. V lost 0 bases to trimming and J lost 2 bases, with 14 bases between them. Germline CDR1 is MNHEY and CDR2 is SMNVEV (reference sequence). This CDR3 has 16 amino acids. The CDR3 DNA reads TGTGCCAGCAGTTTATCCACCCCAGCAGGAACCTACGAGCAGTACTTC. It translates to CASSLSTPAGTYEQYF.

V and J are TRBV28 and TRBJ1-1, with D unclear. From germline, CDR1 is MDHEN and CDR2 SYDVKM. Trimming left V 8 bases short and J 1 base short, with 17 bases between. The CDR3 runs 15 residues. CDR3 DNA: TGTGCCAGCTCCCCCCACAGCGGCGCGAACACTGAAGCTTTCTTT. Translated: CASSPHSGANTEAFF.

This sequence joins TRBV12-5 and TRBJ1-6; D is unclear. The CDR3 consists of 17 residues. The V end was cut by 0 bases, the J end by 9 bases, with 18 bases between. Germline assignment: CDR1 LGHNT and CDR2 FRNRAP. The CDR3 loop is CASGLVPGNSRLSPLHF. DNA for the CDR3: TGTGCTAGTGGTTTGGTACCCGGGAACAGTCGTCTTTCACCCCTCCACTTT. Full variable domain (missing parts from reference TRBV12-5 and TRBJ1-6): DARVTQTPRHKVTEMGQEVTMRCQPILGHNTVFWYRQTMMQGLELLAYFRNRAPLDDSGMPKDRFSAEMPDATLATLKIQPSEPRDSAVYFCASGLVPGNSRLSPLHFGNGTRLTVT.

This chain links TRBV27 with TRBJ1-2; 8 nucleotides align to TRBD1. Germline CDR1 MNHEY, CDR2 SMNVEV (reference sequence). The V segment lost 5 bases and the J segment 8 bases; nucleotides outside the gene matches: 4. CDR3 length: 12 residues. The CDR3 bases are TGTGCCAGCAGTGACAGGGGTGGAGGCTACACCTTC. Its protein product is CASSDRGGGYTF.

The chain is built from TRBV24-1 and TRBJ2-5; 7 bases align to TRBD2. The germline V gene encodes CDR1 KGHDR and CDR2 SFDVKD. The ends lost 9 bases at V and 4 bases at J; junction bases unmatched: 7. This CDR3 spans 13 amino acids. The CDR3 region is CATGAGVGETQYF. CDR3 in DNA: TGTGCCACCGGGGCGGGAGTGGGAGAGACCCAGTACTTC.

CDR3 residues: CASRTDRAAGELFF. DNA of the CDR3: TGTGCCAGTCGAACCGACAGGGCCGCCGGGGAGCTGTTTTTT. The rearrangement links TRBV27 to TRBJ2-2, with TRBD1 matching over 7 bases. Per the germline V gene, CDR1 is MNHEY and CDR2 is SMNVEV (reference sequence). The CDR3 totals 14 residues. The junction had 10 bases not matched to a gene; V was cut back by 9 bases and J by 6 bases.

The chain carries TRBV24-1 and TRBJ2-1, with TRBD2 as a possible D gene (6 bases). The CDR3 contains 15 residues. The germline V gene has CDR1 KGHDR and CDR2 SFDVKD. V was pared by 2 bases and J by 6 bases, with 13 bases between. For the CDR3, the DNA is TGTGCCACCAGTGATTCCGGGAGATCAGTCAATGAGCAGTTCTTC. It specifies CATSDSGRSVNEQFF.

The chain has TRBV6-5 and TRBJ1-5, with a tentative D call TRBD1 (5 bases). The germline CDR1 and CDR2 sequences are MNHEY and SVGAGI. V lost 8 bases and J 2 bases, leaving 13 bases between the germline ends. CDR3 size: 14 residues. The CDR3 sequence: CASSQGSGNQPQHF. The CDR3 DNA is TGTGCCAGCTCCCAGGGATCTGGCAATCAGCCCCAGCATTTT.

The rearrangement joins TRBV28 to TRBJ2-2; D is possibly TRBD1 (5 bases). With 7 bases removed from V and 0 bases from J, the gap between germline ends came to 18 bases. Germline values: CDR1 MDHEN, CDR2 SYDVKM. This CDR3 has 17 residues. CDR3 residues: CASIEEAGSANTGELFF. The CDR3 coding sequence is TGTGCCAGCATCGAAGAGGCAGGGTCAGCGAACACCGGGGAGCTGTTTTTT.

The chain uses TRBV14 and TRBJ1-2; D might be TRBD1 (6 bases). The CDR3 is 14 residues long. The germline V and J ends were trimmed by 1 base and 8 bases, with 14 bases remaining between them. Per germline, CDR1 SGHDN and CDR2 FVKESK. Written as DNA, the CDR3 is TGTGCCAGCAGCCAAGTAAACAGGGTATCCGGCTACACCTTC. It is translated as CASSQVNRVSGYTF.

The rearrangement links TRBV19 to TRBJ2-7, with TRBD1 identical over 7 bases. From germline, CDR1 is LNHDA and CDR2 SQIVND (reference sequence). CDR3 length equals 14 residues. J was trimmed by 0 bases and V by 5 bases; bases with no gene match: 4. DNA for the CDR3: TGTGCCAGTAGTCCCAGGGGGTACTCCTACGAGCAGTACTTC. Its translation is CASSPRGYSYEQYF.

The J gene is TRBJ1-1, the V gene TRBV10-3, with D uncertain. This CDR3 is 14 amino acids long. Germline CDR1 ENHRY, CDR2 SYGVKD. V was cut by 1 base and J by 3 bases, with 9 bases left in between. The CDR3 loop reads CAISEFGEYTEAFF. CDR3 DNA: TGTGCCATCAGTGAGTTTGGGGAGTACACTGAAGCTTTCTTT.

CDR3 nucleotides: TGTGCCAGCAGTTTATCGATGGGCAGCTCCTACAATGAGCAGTTCTTC. Its translation is CASSLSMGSSYNEQFF. The chain links TRBV27 to TRBJ2-1; D unresolved. Germline V lookup: CDR1 MNHEY, CDR2 SMNVEV (reference sequence). The CDR3 has 16 residues. The V end was cut by 0 bases, the J end by 0 bases, with 9 bases between.

This sequence joins TRBV28 and TRBJ1-1, with 9 bases aligning to TRBD1. The CDR3 runs to 16 residues. V lost 3 bases, J lost 4 bases, and 9 bases stayed unmatched. Germline V CDR1 and CDR2: MDHEN, SYDVKM. The CDR3 coding sequence is TGTGCCAGCAGTTTGACGACCGGGACAGGGCTCACTGAAGCTTTCTTT. The encoded protein is CASSLTTGTGLTEAFF.

The V call is TRBV5-1, the J call TRBJ2-1; tentative D call: TRBD1 (5 bases). From germline, CDR1 is SGHRS and CDR2 YFSETQ. Trimming removed 7 bases from V and 0 bases from J, with 11 bases in between. The CDR3 sequence is 14 residues long. The DNA of the CDR3 is TGCGCCAGCTTTCCTCAGGGCTCCTACAATGAGCAGTTCTTC. This sequence encodes CASFPQGSYNEQFF.

The chain uses TRBV28 and TRBJ2-7; TRBD2 might be the D (6 bases). V was clipped by 3 bases and J by 0 bases, with 9 bases between them. Germline V gene sequence: CDR1 MDHEN, CDR2 SYDVKM. The CDR3 loop spans 14 amino acids. Here the CDR3 DNA reads TGTGCCAGCAGTTTTGTTAGCGGCTCCTACGAGCAGTACTTC. Its protein is CASSFVSGSYEQYF.

As DNA, the CDR3 is TGCGCCAGCAGCCAAGAGGGGAACAGGGGGCAAGAGACCCAGTACTTC. Translated, it gives CASSQEGNRGQETQYF. This sequence joins TRBV4-1 and TRBJ2-5; 8 nucleotides line up with TRBD1. From germline, CDR1 is MGHRA and CDR2 YSYEKL. The CDR3 has 16 amino acids. V dropped 0 bases and J dropped 2; count of bases not matched to a gene: 5.